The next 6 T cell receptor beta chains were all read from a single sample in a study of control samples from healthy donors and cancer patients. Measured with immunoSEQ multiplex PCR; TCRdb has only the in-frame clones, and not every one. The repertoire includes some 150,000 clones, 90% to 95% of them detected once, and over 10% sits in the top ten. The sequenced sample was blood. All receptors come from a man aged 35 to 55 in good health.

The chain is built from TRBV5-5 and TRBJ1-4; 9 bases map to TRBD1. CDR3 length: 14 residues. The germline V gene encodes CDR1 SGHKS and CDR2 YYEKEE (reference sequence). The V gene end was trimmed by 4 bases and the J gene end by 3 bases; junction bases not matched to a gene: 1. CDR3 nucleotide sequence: TGTGCCAGCAGCCGGACAGGGGCTAATGAAAAACTGTTTTTT. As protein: CASSRTGANEKLFF.

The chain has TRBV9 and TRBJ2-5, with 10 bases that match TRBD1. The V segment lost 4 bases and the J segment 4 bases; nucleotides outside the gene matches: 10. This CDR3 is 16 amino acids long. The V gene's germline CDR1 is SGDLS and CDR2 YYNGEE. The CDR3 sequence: CASSSRQGAQRETQYF. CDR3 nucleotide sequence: TGTGCCAGCAGCAGCCGACAGGGGGCGCAGAGAGAGACCCAGTACTTC.

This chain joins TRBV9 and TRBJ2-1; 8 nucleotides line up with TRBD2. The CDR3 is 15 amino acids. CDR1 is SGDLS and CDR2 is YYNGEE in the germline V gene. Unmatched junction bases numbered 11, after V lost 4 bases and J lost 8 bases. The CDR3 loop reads CASSPGGGGGDEQFF. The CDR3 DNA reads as TGTGCCAGCAGCCCCGGGGGGGGCGGTGGGGATGAGCAGTTCTTC.

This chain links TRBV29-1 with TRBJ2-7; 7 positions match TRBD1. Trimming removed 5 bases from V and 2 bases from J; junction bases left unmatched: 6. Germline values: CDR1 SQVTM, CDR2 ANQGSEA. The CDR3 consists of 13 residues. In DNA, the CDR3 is TGCAGCGTTACCCCGACAGGGACCTACGAGCAGTACTTC. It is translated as CSVTPTGTYEQYF.

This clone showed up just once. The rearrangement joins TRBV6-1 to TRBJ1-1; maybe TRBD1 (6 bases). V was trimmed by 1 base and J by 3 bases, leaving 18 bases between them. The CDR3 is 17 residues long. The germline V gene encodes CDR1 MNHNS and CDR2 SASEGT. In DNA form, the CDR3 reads TGTGCCAGCAGTGAAGGCTATTGGGGGGCTCGGGACACTGAAGCTTTCTTT. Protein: CASSEGYWGARDTEAFF.

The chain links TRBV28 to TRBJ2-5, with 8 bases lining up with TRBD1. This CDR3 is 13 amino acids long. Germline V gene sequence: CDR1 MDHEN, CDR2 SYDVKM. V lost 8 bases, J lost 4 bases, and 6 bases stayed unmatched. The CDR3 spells CASFRRGLETQYF. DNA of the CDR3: TGTGCCAGCTTTCGCAGGGGGCTAGAGACCCAGTACTTC.